The sequence of this T cell receptor beta chain was determined in a study of spatial heterogeneity in lung cancer. The CDR3 has 13 residues. Germline-derived CDR1 and CDR2 are SQVTM and ANQGSEA. J lost 4 bases, V lost 2 bases, and 3 bases had no gene match. TCRdb reanalysed the 5' RACE reads using MiXCR and keeps one entry per CDR3 protein. The repertoire holds 45,000 to 55,000 distinct CDR3 sequences, with approximately 5% as singletons. This clonotype was counted at least ten times. The time point here: sample taken at primary tumor resection. Whole RNA, isolated from tumor, nontumor lung or frozen PBMC, was sequenced without prior sorting.

The gene calls are TRBV29-1 and TRBJ1-1, with TRBD1 identical over 8 bases. This TCR came from a male donor with early-stage non-small cell lung cancer. Sequencing was performed on PBMCs, taken at surgery. The CDR3 loop is CSVEWTGSTEAFF. The CDR3 region has the DNA TGCAGCGTTGAATGGACAGGGAGCACTGAAGCTTTCTTT.